This is a list of T cell receptor beta chains from one sample in a study of T cell responses to AZD1222 COVID-19 vaccine. Measured with immunoSEQ multiplex PCR; TCRdb has only the in-frame clones, and not every one. The table shows 120,000 to 150,000 clones, with about 90% occurring only once. The sample in question was peripheral blood, obtained 28 days after the second dose of the MenACWY control vaccine. Every receptor here comes from an adult who received the MenACWY meningococcal vaccine as a control. Each CDR3 is given with its conserved first and last residue. Each record gives: V gene, CDR3 protein.

v_call: TRBV4-3
cdr3_aa: CASSLAFSAVYNEQFF

v_call: TRBV28
cdr3_aa: CASTRSGSPLHF

v_call: TRBV13
cdr3_aa: CASSLGRGQGTRYEQYF

v_call: TRBV5-8
cdr3_aa: CASSLQGPYEQYF

v_call: TRBV29-1
cdr3_aa: CSGRDTYTEAFF

v_call: TRBV24-1
cdr3_aa: CATSDSGTGGVQVTGELFF

v_call: TRBV2
cdr3_aa: CASSGTAFYEQYF

v_call: TRBV7-6
cdr3_aa: CASSSRGGAGSGANVLTF

v_call: TRBV5-1
cdr3_aa: CASSSSEPAYGYTF

v_call: TRBV3-1/TRBV3-2
cdr3_aa: CASSQFNEQFF

v_call: TRBV4-3
cdr3_aa: CASSQGTSGRGETQYF

v_call: TRBV2
cdr3_aa: CASSDRGSYTDTQYF

v_call: TRBV6-4
cdr3_aa: CASILWTSGRGAYNEQFF

v_call: TRBV19
cdr3_aa: CASSNLRENRYGYTF

v_call: TRBV19
cdr3_aa: CASSSRDIIETQYF

v_call: TRBV29-1
cdr3_aa: CSVEDPGYGYTF

v_call: TRBV2
cdr3_aa: CASSGQGNQPQHF

v_call: TRBV5-6
cdr3_aa: CASSSNLAGTPYEQYF

v_call: TRBV11-2
cdr3_aa: CASSLGGSGGAWETQYF

v_call: TRBV28
cdr3_aa: CASSLGGGFRSGTDTQYF

v_call: TRBV18
cdr3_aa: CASSPPGTGFGNTIYF

v_call: TRBV5-1
cdr3_aa: CASSRSGGSVQETQYF

v_call: TRBV10-2
cdr3_aa: CASSAGQGTDTQYF

v_call: TRBV7-9
cdr3_aa: CASSLYTGEETQYF

v_call: TRBV6-5
cdr3_aa: CASSDRNQPQHF

v_call: TRBV2
cdr3_aa: CASTLGGRTQPQHF

v_call: TRBV9
cdr3_aa: CASSVRGLAGFQETQYF

v_call: TRBV6-2/TRBV6-3
cdr3_aa: CASSYTTGLAGGYEQYF

v_call: TRBV7-2
cdr3_aa: CASRFPLAGAYEQFF

v_call: TRBV27
cdr3_aa: CASSLRDRGSGELFF

v_call: TRBV24-1
cdr3_aa: CATSDLYQPQHF

v_call: TRBV3-1/TRBV3-2
cdr3_aa: CASSQVWDSYYEQYF

v_call: TRBV27
cdr3_aa: CASSFEGMGQPQHF

v_call: TRBV28
cdr3_aa: CASSLPLNSNQPQHF

v_call: TRBV15
cdr3_aa: CATSSTRGNYGYTF

v_call: TRBV6-2/TRBV6-3
cdr3_aa: CASSYDGNSNQPQHF

v_call: TRBV12-3/TRBV12-4
cdr3_aa: CASSNQETQYF

v_call: TRBV19
cdr3_aa: CASSKQGANTEAFF

v_call: TRBV5-1
cdr3_aa: CASSQDQGYEQYF

v_call: TRBV19
cdr3_aa: CASSEQGYGQFF

v_call: TRBV28
cdr3_aa: CASTEPGAGTNEKLFF

v_call: TRBV24-1
cdr3_aa: CATSDPFSGRLAGELFF

v_call: TRBV29-1
cdr3_aa: CSVEVGLAGGSEQFF

v_call: TRBV9
cdr3_aa: CASSVDPLNTEAFF

v_call: TRBV2
cdr3_aa: CASSKDRGSDEKLFF

v_call: TRBV12-3/TRBV12-4
cdr3_aa: CASSLAGYEQYF

v_call: TRBV19
cdr3_aa: CASTPWRGHTGELFF

v_call: TRBV6-5
cdr3_aa: CASRGTGGSQPQHF

v_call: TRBV11-1
cdr3_aa: CASNNPTGGEETQYF

v_call: TRBV5-6
cdr3_aa: CASSFWGSRGELFF

v_call: TRBV28
cdr3_aa: CASLSQGRLVGEAFF

v_call: TRBV3-1/TRBV3-2
cdr3_aa: CASSPVTGSPYEQYF

v_call: TRBV28
cdr3_aa: CASRTNRGPVGELFF

v_call: TRBV6-2/TRBV6-3
cdr3_aa: CASSYSLYRGHTEAFF